A selection of T cell receptor beta chains follows, all from one sample in a study of shared clonotypes between healthy human individuals. The repertoire was sequenced with immunoSEQ multiplex PCR; TCRdb's copy has only in-frame clones and lacks some. The sample lists some 1 million clones; about three quarters were seen once. The sample was memory CD4+ T cells sorted from blood. These receptors were taken from a man aged 18 to 30 in good health. Both conserved end residues are part of each CDR3. D genes are given only for firm matches. For some rows the clone size is stated as once, few or many, or as a class when expanded; others skip it.

D gene	J gene	V gene	clone size	CDR3 DNA	CDR3 protein
-	TRBJ1-1	TRBV10-3	-	TGTGCCAGCGGGACCGCAAACACTGAAGCTTTCTTT	CASGTANTEAFF
TRBD2	TRBJ2-7	TRBV4-1	-	TGCGCCAGCAGCCTAGGACAGACTAGCGGGGGATCCGAGCAGTACTTC	CASSLGQTSGGSEQYF
TRBD2	TRBJ2-5	TRBV11-2	once	TGTGCCAGCAGCTACGGACTAGCGGGGAGGACGGAGACCCAGTACTTC	CASSYGLAGRTETQYF
TRBD2	TRBJ2-3	TRBV7-2	few	TGTGCCAGCAGCTTAGGACTAGCCCCAGATACGCAGTATTTT	CASSLGLAPDTQYF
TRBD1	TRBJ1-6	TRBV7-2	-	TGTGCCAGCAGCGGCCGGACAGGGGGAAGTTCACCCCTCCACTTT	CASSGRTGGSSPLHF
-	TRBJ2-3	TRBV7-2	-	TGTGCCAGCAGCTGGGGAAATACGCAGTATTTT	CASSWGNTQYF
-	TRBJ1-2	TRBV11-3	-	TGTGCCAGCAAACTGTACCGGGGCCCCAGCCCCAGTTCCTATGGCTACACCTTC	CASKLYRGPSPSSYGYTF
-	TRBJ1-1	TRBV18	few	TGTGCCAGCTCACCGCCGGGTGACACTGAAGCTTTCTTT	CASSPPGDTEAFF
-	TRBJ1-1	TRBV6-5	-	TGTGCCAGCAGCCCAATAAGGGGATCCGTGGCTTTCTTT	CASSPIRGSVAFF
TRBD2	TRBJ2-5	TRBV7-8	-	TGTGCCAGCAGCTTAAGGACTGGCGGGGGGGGAGAGACCCAGTACTTC	CASSLRTGGGGETQYF
TRBD2	TRBJ2-2	TRBV5-1	-	TGCGCCAGCAGCACCGGACTAGCGGGGCCTTCTAATCAGGAGCTGTTTTTT	CASSTGLAGPSNQELFF
-	TRBJ2-7	TRBV5-1	once	TGCGCCAGCAATCCTGGGCCAGGTACCTACGAGCAGTACTTC	CASNPGPGTYEQYF
-	TRBJ2-5	TRBV2	-	TGTGCCAGCAGTAGGGACAACCAAGAGACCCAGTACTTC	CASSRDNQETQYF
-	TRBJ2-5	TRBV11-2	-	TGTGCCAGCAGCCCGTTTTCGGAGACCCAGTACTTC	CASSPFSETQYF
-	TRBJ2-5	TRBV6-5	-	TGTGCCACCCGACCCCTGCAGCGCAAGACCCAGTACTTC	CATRPLQRKTQYF
-	TRBJ1-4	TRBV4-3	many	TGCGCCAGCAGCCCAAATGAACCTTTACAGGGTTTTAGAGAAAAACTGTTTTTT	CASSPNEPLQGFREKLFF
-	TRBJ2-5	TRBV6-1	many	TGTGCCAGCCAACGGGAGACCCAGTACTTC	CASQRETQYF
-	TRBJ1-1	TRBV29-1	-	TGCAGCTCCCCCGGGCAGGGAGGAACTGAAGCTTTCTTT	CSSPGQGGTEAFF
-	TRBJ2-7	TRBV6-1	-	TGTGCCAGCATCCCAGATGGACGGAGCTCCTACGAGCAGTACTTC	CASIPDGRSSYEQYF
-	TRBJ1-4	TRBV9	-	TGTGCCAGCAGCGTAGAAGGGCGGGGTGAAAAACTGTTTTTT	CASSVEGRGEKLFF
TRBD1	TRBJ1-1	TRBV19	once	TGTGCCAGTAGTCCCGACAGGGTCGGGAGTGCAGCTTTCTTT	CASSPDRVGSAAFF
-	TRBJ1-5	TRBV2	-	TGTGCCAGCAGGGCGTGGGATCAGCCCCAGCATTTT	CASRAWDQPQHF
-	TRBJ2-3	TRBV7-2	once	TGTGCCAGCAGCTTAGCGCTAGATACGCAGTATTTT	CASSLALDTQYF
-	TRBJ1-3	TRBV21-1	many	TGTGCCAGCAGCAAACCTGGGGTTACTGGAAACACCATATATTTT	CASSKPGVTGNTIYF
-	TRBJ1-1	TRBV5-4	-	TGTGCCAGCAGCTTAGGAGGGGGGTGGACTGCAACTGAAGCTTTCTTT	CASSLGGGWTATEAFF
TRBD2	TRBJ2-1	TRBV7-6	-	TGTGCCAGCAGCTTAAAGACTAGCGGGTCTTACAATGAGCAGTTCTTC	CASSLKTSGSYNEQFF
-	TRBJ1-4	TRBV9	-	TGTGCCAGCAGCGTAGCTGAGGGTCTGCGGGGTGAAAAACTGTTTTTT	CASSVAEGLRGEKLFF
-	TRBJ2-3	TRBV2	few	TGTGCCAGCCAACGGGAGAGCACAGATACGCAGTATTTT	CASQRESTDTQYF